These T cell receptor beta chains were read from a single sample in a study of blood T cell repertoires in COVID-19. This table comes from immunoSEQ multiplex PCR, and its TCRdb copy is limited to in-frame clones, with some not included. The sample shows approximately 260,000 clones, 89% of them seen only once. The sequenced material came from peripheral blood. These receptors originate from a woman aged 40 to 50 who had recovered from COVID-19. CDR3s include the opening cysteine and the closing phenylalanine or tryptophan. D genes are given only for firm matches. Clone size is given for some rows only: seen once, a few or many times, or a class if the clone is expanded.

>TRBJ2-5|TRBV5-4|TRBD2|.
TGTGCCAGCATGAGGAGCGGGGGGGCCTCGGAGACCCAGTACTTC
CASMRSGGASETQYF
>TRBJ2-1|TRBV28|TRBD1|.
TGTGCCAGCAGTAGGGGGCCTTACAATGAGCAGTTCTTC
CASSRGPYNEQFF
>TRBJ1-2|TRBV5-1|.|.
TGCGCCAGCAGCTTCTACAGGGAAACAAACTATGGCTACACCTTC
CASSFYRETNYGYTF
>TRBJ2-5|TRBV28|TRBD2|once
TGTGCCAGCAGTTTGGGGGGGGAGGTTCGAGAGACCCAGTACTTC
CASSLGGEVRETQYF
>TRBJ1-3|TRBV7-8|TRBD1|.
TGTGCCAGCAGCCGAGTGACAGGGGAAAACACCATATATTTT
CASSRVTGENTIYF
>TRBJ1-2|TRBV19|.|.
TGTGCCAGTAGTATTATGAGAGCTAACTATGGCTACACCTTC
CASSIMRANYGYTF
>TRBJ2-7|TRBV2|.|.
TGTGCCAGCAGTGATGGGGGACTGCCGGCGGACGAGCAGTACTTC
CASSDGGLPADEQYF
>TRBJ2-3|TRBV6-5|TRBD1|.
TGTGCCAGCGCCGGGACAGCCGCGAGCACAGATACGCAGTATTTT
CASAGTAASTDTQYF
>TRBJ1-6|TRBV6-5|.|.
TGTGCCAGCAGTTACGGGACTCCAGGGCGTTCACCCCTCCACTTT
CASSYGTPGRSPLHF
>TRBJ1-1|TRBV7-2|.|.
TGTGCCAGCAGCCAAGGGGTGAGTAGGACTGAAGCTTTCTTT
CASSQGVSRTEAFF
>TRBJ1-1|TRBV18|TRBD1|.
TGTGCCAGCTCATACAACAGGGGAGACACTGAAGCTTTCTTT
CASSYNRGDTEAFF
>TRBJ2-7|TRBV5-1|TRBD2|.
TGCGCCAGCAGCTTCCGGCTAGCGGGCAGCTCCTACGAGCAGTACTTC
CASSFRLAGSSYEQYF
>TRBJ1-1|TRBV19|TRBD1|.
TGTGCCAGTACCACGACAGGGAGGAACACTGAAGCTTTCTTT
CASTTTGRNTEAFF
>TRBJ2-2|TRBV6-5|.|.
TGTGCCACCACAAGATCCCTTAACACCGGGGAGCTGTTTTTT
CATTRSLNTGELFF
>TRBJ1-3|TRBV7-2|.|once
TGTGCCAGCAGCTTAGCCCGCTCTCGGGGAAACACCATATATTTT
CASSLARSRGNTIYF
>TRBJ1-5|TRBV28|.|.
TGTGCCAGCAGTCGGGGGTCGTCTAGCAATCAGCCCCAGCATTTT
CASSRGSSSNQPQHF
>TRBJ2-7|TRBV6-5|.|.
TGTGCCAGCAGGGGAGGACCAGCCTACTACGAGCAGTACTTC
CASRGGPAYYEQYF
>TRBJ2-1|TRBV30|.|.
TGTGCCTGGAGTGTACGAGCCAGGGGAGTCGGCAATGAGCAGTTCTTC
CAWSVRARGVGNEQFF
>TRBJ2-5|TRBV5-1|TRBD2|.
TGCGCCAGCAGCGAACCGGGACTAGCGATTGGAGAGACCCAGTACTTC
CASSEPGLAIGETQYF
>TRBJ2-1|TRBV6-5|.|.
TGTGCCAGCAGTTACTCGTCGGGGGTTGCCTACAATGAGCAGTTCTTC
CASSYSSGVAYNEQFF
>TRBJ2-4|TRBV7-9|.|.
TGTGCCAGCAGCGCGTTGGGGGGTTTGGCCAAAAACATTCAGTACTTC
CASSALGGLAKNIQYF
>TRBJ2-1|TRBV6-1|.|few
TGTGCCAGCAGTGAAGGGTACCTAGTAACCAATGAGCAGTTCTTC
CASSEGYLVTNEQFF
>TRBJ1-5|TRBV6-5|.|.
TGTGCCACCACAGTCAGGGGCAATCAGCCCCAGCATTTT
CATTVRGNQPQHF
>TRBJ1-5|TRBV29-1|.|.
TGCAGCGTGGGAGACAGGATACAACGTCAGCCCCAGCATTTT
CSVGDRIQRQPQHF
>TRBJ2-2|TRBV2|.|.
TGTGCCAGCAGTTCTAGCGCGTCGAACACCGGGGAGCTGTTTTTT
CASSSSASNTGELFF
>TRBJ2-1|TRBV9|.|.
TGTGCCAGCACCCCCCTTCGGCACGACATGAATGAGCAGTTCTTC
CASTPLRHDMNEQFF
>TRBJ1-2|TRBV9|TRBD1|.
TGTGCCAGCCGCAGACAGGGGACCATTAACTATGGCTACACCTTC
CASRRQGTINYGYTF
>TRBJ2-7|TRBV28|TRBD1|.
TGTGCCAGCAGTTTTGGGACAGGGCCCTACGAGCAGTACTTC
CASSFGTGPYEQYF
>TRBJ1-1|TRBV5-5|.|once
TGTGCCAGCAGCTTGGCTACAGTGAACACTGAAGCTTTCTTT
CASSLATVNTEAFF
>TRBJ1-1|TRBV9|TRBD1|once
TGTGCCAGCAGCGTAGGACAGGGGGAGATGAACACTGAAGCTTTCTTT
CASSVGQGEMNTEAFF
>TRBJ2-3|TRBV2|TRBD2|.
TGTGCCAGCAGTCCAGCGGGAACAGATACGCAGTATTTT
CASSPAGTDTQYF
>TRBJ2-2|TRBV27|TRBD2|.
TGTGCCAGCAGTTTGACTAGCGGGAGTTCGGGGGAGCTGTTTTTT
CASSLTSGSSGELFF
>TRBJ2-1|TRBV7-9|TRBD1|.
TGTGCCAGCAGCCTAGACAGGGTCAATGAGCAGTTCTTC
CASSLDRVNEQFF
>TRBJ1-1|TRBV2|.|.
TGTGCCAGCAGGGGGGGGGCAGCGGACACTGAAGCTTTCTTT
CASRGGAADTEAFF
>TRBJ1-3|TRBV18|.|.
TGTGCCAGCTCACCAAATGTGGCGGTTAACTCTGGAAACACCATATATTTT
CASSPNVAVNSGNTIYF
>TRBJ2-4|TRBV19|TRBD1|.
TGTGCCAGTAGTTCCCAAGACAGGGGGGGCATTCAGTACTTC
CASSSQDRGGIQYF
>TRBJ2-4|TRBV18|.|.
TGTGCCAGCTCACCACCGGAGTTAGCCAAAAACATTCAGTACTTC
CASSPPELAKNIQYF
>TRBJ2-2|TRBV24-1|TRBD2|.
TGTGCCACCAGTGATTTCGTAGTACTAGCGGGATTTCTTCCGACGACGGGCACCGGGGAGCTGTTTTTT
CATSDFVVLAGFLPTTGTGELFF
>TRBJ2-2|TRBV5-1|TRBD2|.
TGCGCCAGCAGCTTGTCGGGGGGTGCGGACACCGGGGAGCTGTTTTTT
CASSLSGGADTGELFF
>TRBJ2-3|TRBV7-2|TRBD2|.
TGTGCCAGCAGCCGGACTAGCGGGATAGATACGCAGTATTTT
CASSRTSGIDTQYF
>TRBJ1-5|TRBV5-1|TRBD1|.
TGCGCCAGCAGCTTGGGGGGACAGCCTAATCAGCCCCAGCATTTT
CASSLGGQPNQPQHF
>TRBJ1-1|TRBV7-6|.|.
TGTGCCAGCAGCTTATGGGGAGAATTGAACACTGAAGCTTTCTTT
CASSLWGELNTEAFF
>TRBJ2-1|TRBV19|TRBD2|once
TGTGCCAGTAGTAGTAGCGGGAGGGCCCCCAATGAGCAGTTCTTC
CASSSSGRAPNEQFF
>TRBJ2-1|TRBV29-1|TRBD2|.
TGCAGCGGGGCTAGCGGGGGGGCGGATGAGCAGTTCTTC
CSGASGGADEQFF
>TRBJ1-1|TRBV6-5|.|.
TGTGCCAGCAACGTACTACAGGGAGGGGGTGAAGCTTTCTTT
CASNVLQGGGEAFF
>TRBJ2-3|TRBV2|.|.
TGTGCCAGCAGTGATGGTCGCAGAAACACAGATACGCAGTATTTT
CASSDGRRNTDTQYF
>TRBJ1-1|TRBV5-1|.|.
TGCGCCAGCAGCTTATCCCGGACAGACAACACTGAAGCTTTCTTT
CASSLSRTDNTEAFF